These 10 T cell receptor beta chains came from one sample sequenced in a study of molecular identifiers for immune sequencing clone quantification. TCRdb reprocessed the PCR reads with MiXCR, giving one entry per CDR3 protein. The repertoire consists of a few hundred thousand distinct CDR3 sequences, with about 23% occurring once and the leading ten covering 0.65% to 0.75%. Sequencing was performed on naive CD8+ T cells from blood, with Jurkat cell RNA spiked in. Sample subset: FACS-sorted CD8+CD4-CCR7+CD45RA+ naive T cells. Receptor source: a human donor in good health. Some libraries in this study had Jurkat cell RNA spiked in.

As concerns this clonotype: A much bigger clone sits one base away, suggesting this may be a read error. No conserved phenylalanine or tryptophan ends this CDR3, so it is likely a read error. The chain is built from TRBV7-8 and TRBJ2-7, with D perhaps TRBD1 (5 bases). Looked up from germline, CDR1 is SGHVS and CDR2 is FQNEAQ. This CDR3 contains 11 residues. V dropped 7 bases and J dropped 4 bases, with 8 bases sitting between them. The CDR3 protein is CASTKGYEQYL. DNA of the CDR3: TGTGCCAGCACGAAGGGGTACGAGCAGTACCTC.

With respect to this clonotype: This may be a read error: a much more frequent sequence differs by one nucleotide. It is likely a read error, because the conserved phenylalanine at the end of the CDR3 is missing. The chain joins TRBV7-8 to TRBJ2-4; 11 bases match TRBD1. V dropped 5 bases and J dropped 0; count of bases not matched to a gene: 6. From germline, CDR1 is SGHVS and CDR2 FQNEAQ. The CDR3 has 17 residues. The CDR3 region is CASSPGTGGIAKNIQYL. CDR3 nucleotide sequence: TGTGCCAGCAGCCCCGGGACAGGGGGTATAGCCAAAAACATTCAGTACTTA.

As concerns this clonotype: The junction departs from the called germline gene at one end, perhaps through a read error. The V call is TRBV3-1, the J call TRBJ1-2; TRBD1 is a possible D gene (5 bases). The CDR3 has 13 amino acids. Germline V gives CDR1 LGHDT, CDR2 YNNKEL (reference sequence). CDR3 amino acids: CASSQKWVDSISF. The CDR3 DNA is TGTGCCAGCAGCCAGAAGTGGGTCGACAGCATCTCCTTC.

This clonotype was seen at least ten times. This chain connects TRBV2 to TRBJ2-3; 9 bases are shared with TRBD2. The CDR3 is 16 residues long. Unmatched junction bases numbered 8, after V lost 4 bases and J lost 3 bases. In germline, CDR1 is SNHLY, CDR2 FYNNEI. CDR3 region: CASSGGLATETDTQYF. The CDR3 DNA sequence: TGTGCCAGCAGTGGTGGACTAGCGACCGAAACAGATACGCAGTATTTT.

In its sample, this clonotype was seen many times. V usage is TRBV7-9 and J usage is TRBJ2-1, with 12 bases aligning to TRBD2. From germline, CDR1 is SEHNR and CDR2 FQNEAQ (reference sequence). The CDR3 length is 15 residues. V lost 5 bases and J lost 7; bases outside the gene matches: 6. CDR3 bases: TGTGCCAGCAGCCAACTAGCGGGAGGCTATAATGAGCAGTTCTTC. Amino acid sequence: CASSQLAGGYNEQFF.

As regards this clonotype: Being one base from a much bigger clone, this may be a read error. V and J are TRBV2 and TRBJ2-3; 12 bases align to TRBD2. This CDR3 is 18 amino acids long. Germline-derived CDR1 and CDR2 are SNHLY and FYNNEI. With V trimmed by 8 bases and J by 0 bases, 12 bases remained unmatched. In DNA, the CDR3 is TGTGCCAGCCCCCGATCTAGACTAGCGGGAGTTAGCACAGATACGCAGTATTTT. Translation gives CASPRSRLAGVSTDTQYF.

Worth noting for this clonotype: The germline gene is not matched at one end of the junction; a read error may be the cause. The genes are TRBV20-1 and TRBJ2-7, with unresolved D. The germline gives CDR1 DFQATT, CDR2 SNEGSKA (reference sequence). The CDR3 consists of 13 residues. CDR3 nucleotide sequence: TGCAGCGCTAGACGGGCCCAATCCTACGAGCAGTACTTC. As protein: CSARRAQSYEQYF.

This chain links TRBV15 with TRBJ1-5; tentatively, D is TRBD1 (5 bases). The CDR3 contains 15 residues. Trimming cost V 0 bases and J 6 bases, with 12 bases left between them. Germline V lookup: CDR1 LNHNV, CDR2 YYDKDF (reference sequence). The CDR3 nucleotides read TGTGCCACCAGCAGAGATAAAGGGGAAGCTCAGCCCCAGCATTTT. It encodes CATSRDKGEAQPQHF. The whole variable domain, filled in from reference TRBV15 and TRBJ1-5, reads DAMVIQNPRYQVTQFGKPVTLSCSQTLNHNVMYWYQQKSSQAPKLLFHYYDKDFNNEADTPDNFQSRRPNTSFCFLDIRSPGLGDTAMYLCATSRDKGEAQPQHFGDGTRLSIL.

Many counts were recorded for this clonotype. The chain recombines TRBV20-1 with TRBJ2-7; 8 bases are a match to TRBD2. In germline, CDR1 is DFQATT, CDR2 SNEGSKA (reference sequence). The CDR3 contains 13 residues. CDR3 bases: TGCAGGGCGACTAGCGCAACGGGGTACGAGCAGTACTTC. Protein: CRATSATGYEQYF.

A remark on this clonotype: At one end, the junction sequence differs from germline, possibly due to a read error. The rearrangement joins TRBV7-9 to TRBJ1-2; 7 nucleotides line up with TRBD1. The length of the CDR3 is 16 residues. Per the germline V gene, CDR1 is SEHNR and CDR2 is FQNEAQ (reference sequence). CDR3 in DNA: TGTGCCAGCAGCGGGACAGATAGTACCCTTATATATGACTACACCTTC. As protein: CASSGTDSTLIYDYTF. Drawing the rest from reference TRBV7-9 and TRBJ1-2, the complete variable domain is DTGVSQNPRHKITKRGQNVTFRCDPISEHNRLYWYRQTLGQGPEFLTYFQNEAQLEKSRLLSDRFSAERPKGSFSTLEIQRTEQGDSAMYLCASSGTDSTLIYDYTFGSGTRLTVV.